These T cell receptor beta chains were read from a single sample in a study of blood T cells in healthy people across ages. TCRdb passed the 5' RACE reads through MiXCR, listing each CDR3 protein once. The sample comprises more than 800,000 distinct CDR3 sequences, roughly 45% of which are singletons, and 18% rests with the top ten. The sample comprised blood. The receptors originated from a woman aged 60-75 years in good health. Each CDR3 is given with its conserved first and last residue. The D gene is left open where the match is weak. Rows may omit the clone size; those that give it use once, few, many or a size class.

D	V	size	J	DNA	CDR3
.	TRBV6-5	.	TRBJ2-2	TGTGCCAGCAGTTACTCGGCCGACAGCAACACCGGGGAGCTGTTTTTT	CASSYSADSNTGELFF
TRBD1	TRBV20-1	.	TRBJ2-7	TGCAGTGCTTTTAGACAGGGGGCAGCCTACGAGCAGTACTTC	CSAFRQGAAYEQYF
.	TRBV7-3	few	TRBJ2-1	TGTGCCAGCAGCTTAATTGGGGGGAAGTCCTACAATGAGCAGTTCTTC	CASSLIGGKSYNEQFF
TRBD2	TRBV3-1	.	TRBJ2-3	TGTGCCAGCAGCCAAAGGGGACTAGCGGGAGCAGATACGCAGTATTTT	CASSQRGLAGADTQYF
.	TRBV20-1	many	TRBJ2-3	TGCAGTGCTAGACAGAGCACAGATACGCAGTATTTT	CSARQSTDTQYF
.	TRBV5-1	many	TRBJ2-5	TGCGCCAGCAGCTCGGGACTGTTCCAAGAGACCCAGTACTTC	CASSSGLFQETQYF
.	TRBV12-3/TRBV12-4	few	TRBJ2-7	TGTGCCAGCAGTTTGAATCTGGGGAGGTACGAGCAGTACTTC	CASSLNLGRYEQYF
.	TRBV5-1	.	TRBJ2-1	TGCGCCAGCAGCTTGGTACCGGGGTCCTACAATGAGCAGTTCTTC	CASSLVPGSYNEQFF
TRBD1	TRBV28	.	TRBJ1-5	TGTGCCAGCAGCACGACAGGGGCGGGCAATCAGCCCCAGCATTTT	CASSTTGAGNQPQHF
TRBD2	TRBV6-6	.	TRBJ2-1	TGTGCCAGCAGCAGCGGGAGGGCCAATGAGCAGTTCTTC	CASSSGRANEQFF
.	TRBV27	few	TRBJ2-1	TGTGCCAGCAGTTTAGGCAACCAGGTCGATGAGCAGTTCTTC	CASSLGNQVDEQFF
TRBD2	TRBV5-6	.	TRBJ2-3	TGTGCCAGCAGCGAGGGACTAGCGGGTCGGGATACGCAGTATTTT	CASSEGLAGRDTQYF
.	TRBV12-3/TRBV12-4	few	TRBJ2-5	TGTGCCAGCAGAAAGGGGGTGGAGACCCAGTACTTC	CASRKGVETQYF
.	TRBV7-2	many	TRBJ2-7	TGTGCCAGCAGCATAGGGGACGAGCAGTACTTC	CASSIGDEQYF
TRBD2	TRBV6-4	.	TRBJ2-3	TGTGCCAGCACGGCTAGCGGGGGAAACACAGATACGCAGTATTTT	CASTASGGNTDTQYF
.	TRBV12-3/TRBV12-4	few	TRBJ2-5	TGTGCCAGCACCCAAAGGGGAGACCAAGAGACCCAGTACTTC	CASTQRGDQETQYF
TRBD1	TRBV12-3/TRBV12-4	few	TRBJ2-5	TGTGCCAGCAGGGTGGGACAGGGTACGGAGACCCAGTACTTC	CASRVGQGTETQYF
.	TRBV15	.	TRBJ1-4	TGTGCCACCAGCAGGACAGTTGAGGAAAAACTGTTTTTT	CATSRTVEEKLFF
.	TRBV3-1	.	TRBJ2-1	TGTGCCAGCAGTCAGGGGGGGGAGTGGTACAATGAGCAGTTCTTC	CASSQGGEWYNEQFF
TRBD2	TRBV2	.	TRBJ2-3	TGTGCCAGCAGAGCGGGAGGACCCTCCACAGATACGCAGTATTTT	CASRAGGPSTDTQYF
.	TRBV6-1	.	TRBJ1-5	TGTGCCAGCAGCTTCAGGGTGGGGGATCAGCCCCAGCATTTT	CASSFRVGDQPQHF
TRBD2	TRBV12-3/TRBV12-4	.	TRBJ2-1	TGTGCCAGCAGCGGGACTAGCGGGGGCCCTGGGTTCTTC	CASSGTSGGPGFF
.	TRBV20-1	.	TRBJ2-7	TGCAGTGCCCCAGAGAAAAGGACTCTGAGCTCCTACAAGCAGTACTTC	CSAPEKRTLSSYKQYF
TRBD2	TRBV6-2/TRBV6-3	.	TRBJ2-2	TGTGCCAGCAACCCTCTAGCGTGGACTAGCGGGAACACCGGGGAGCTGTTTTTT	CASNPLAWTSGNTGELFF
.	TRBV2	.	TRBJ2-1	TGTGCCAGCAGTGAAAGGGGGGTAGCGTACAATGAGCAGTTCTTC	CASSERGVAYNEQFF
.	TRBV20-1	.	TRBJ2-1	TGCAGTGCACCTCAGGCGAGCTCCTACAATGAGCAGTTCTTC	CSAPQASSYNEQFF
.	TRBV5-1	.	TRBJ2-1	TGCGCCAGCAGCGACACAGGGAGCCAGGAGCAGTTCTTC	CASSDTGSQEQFF
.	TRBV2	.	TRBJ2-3	TGTGCCAGCAGTGTCCTAGTAGGGGCAGATACGCAGTATTTT	CASSVLVGADTQYF
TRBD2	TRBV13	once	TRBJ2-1	TGTGCCAGCAGACTAGCGGGGCTAGGCTCCTACAATGAGCAGTTCTTC	CASRLAGLGSYNEQFF
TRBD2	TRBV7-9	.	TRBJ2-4	TGTGCCAGCAGCCCAAGACTAGCGGTCTCCTACGGACAGTACTTC	CASSPRLAVSYGQYF
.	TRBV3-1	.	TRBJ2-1	TGTGCCAGCAGCCATACCGCCAAGATGGGTTCCGATGAGCAGTTCTTC	CASSHTAKMGSDEQFF
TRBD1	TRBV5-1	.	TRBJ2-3	TGCGCCAGCAGCCCTACCGGGACAGGTCCTAGCACAGATACGCAGTATTTT	CASSPTGTGPSTDTQYF
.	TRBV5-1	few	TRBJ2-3	TGCGCCAGCAGCTCGCCCCCGGGTGAGACGGCAGATACGCAGTATTTT	CASSSPPGETADTQYF
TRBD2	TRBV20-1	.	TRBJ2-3	TGCAGTGCTAAAAGCGGGGCGTCAGATACGCAGTATTTT	CSAKSGASDTQYF
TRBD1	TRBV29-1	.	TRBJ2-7	TGCAGCGTTGTTGTGGGACAGGAACCTTACGAGCAGTACTTC	CSVVVGQEPYEQYF
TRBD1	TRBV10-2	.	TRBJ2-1	TGCGCCAGCATGGGACAGGGGGCTTACAATGAGCAGTTCTTC	CASMGQGAYNEQFF
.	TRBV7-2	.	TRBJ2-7	TGTGCCAGCAGCCCCCGGGAGACAACTTTCTACGAGCAGTACTTC	CASSPRETTFYEQYF
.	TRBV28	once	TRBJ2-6	TGTGCCAGTTACCAACAGGGGAGGGCTGGGGCCAACGTCCTGACTTTC	CASYQQGRAGANVLTF
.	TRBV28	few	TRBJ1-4	TGTGCCAGCAGCGCACAAGGGCGCTCGGAAAAACTGTTTTTT	CASSAQGRSEKLFF
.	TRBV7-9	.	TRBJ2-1	TGTGCCAGCAGCTTAAGTCTCGGGGTCAATGAGCAGTTCTTC	CASSLSLGVNEQFF
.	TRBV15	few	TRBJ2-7	TGTGCCACCAGCGCCACGAAGGGATCTGTAAGCGAGCAGTACTTC	CATSATKGSVSEQYF
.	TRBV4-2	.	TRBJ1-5	TGTGCCAGCAGCCAAGAACGCTCAGGGCAGCCCCAGCATTTT	CASSQERSGQPQHF
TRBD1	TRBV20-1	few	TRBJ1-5	TGCAGTGCTAGATCATCACAGGGGCCGAATCAGCCCCAGCATTTT	CSARSSQGPNQPQHF
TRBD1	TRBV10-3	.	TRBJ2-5	TGTGCCATCAGTCAGAGACAGGGGGCAGAAGAGACCCAGTACTTC	CAISQRQGAEETQYF
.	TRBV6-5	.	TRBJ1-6	TGTGCCAGCAGTTACGGCGTGGCAATCAATTCACCCCTCCACTTT	CASSYGVAINSPLHF
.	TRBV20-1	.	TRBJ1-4	TGCAGTGCTAGAGCCCTCACAAGGGTGATTAATGAAAAACTGTTTTTT	CSARALTRVINEKLFF